Shown below are 19 T cell receptor beta chains from a single sample sequenced in a study of T cell repertoires in cytomegalovirus infection. TCRdb called the reads again in MiXCR, with one record for every CDR3 protein. The repertoire has roughly 200,000 distinct CDR3 sequences, 17% of them found once; the top ten carry less than 25%. The specimen was CD8+ T cells from PBMCs. The receptors here all came from a human donor in good health (CMV status not recorded). Some clones in this sample may be carry-over from other donors' samples.

The CDR3 reads CASSYSTGNEQFF. The CDR3 DNA follows: TGTGCCAGCAGTTACTCGACTGGCAATGAGCAGTTCTTC. The chain combines TRBV6-2 or TRBV6-3 with TRBJ2-1; D is ambiguous. The CDR3 is made up of 13 amino acids. V lost 0 bases to trimming and J lost 6 bases, with 6 bases between them. Looked up from germline, CDR1 is MNHEY and CDR2 is SVGEGT.

The V and J genes are TRBV4-1 and TRBJ2-7; 8 nucleotides align to TRBD1. Losses at the gene ends were 5 bases for V and 4 bases for J; bases not matched to a gene: 7. Germline CDR1 reads MGHRA; CDR2 reads YSYEKL. The CDR3 consists of 14 residues. The CDR3 nucleotides read TGCGCCAGCAGCACTTCCGGGACAGGTTACGAGCAGTACTTC. Protein sequence: CASSTSGTGYEQYF.

The chain has TRBV5-5 and TRBJ1-5, with D perhaps TRBD1 (5 bases). Germline CDR1 reads SGHKS; CDR2 reads YYEKEE (reference sequence). V was pared by 0 bases and J by 3 bases, with 10 bases between. CDR3 size: 15 residues. As DNA, the CDR3 is TGTGCCAGCAGCTTGGTCGGGACGGACAATCAGCCCCAGCATTTT. Translated, it gives CASSLVGTDNQPQHF.

This clonotype was observed a handful of times. V usage is TRBV19 and J usage is TRBJ1-1; tentative D call: TRBD1 (6 bases). The CDR3 is 14 amino acids. Trimming left V 6 bases short and J 5 bases short, with 16 bases between. Per the germline V gene, CDR1 is LNHDA and CDR2 is SQIVND (reference sequence). CDR3 bases: TGTGCCAGTAGAAGGGCAGGGGTTAGAACTGAAGCTTTCTTT. This translates into CASRRAGVRTEAFF.

This chain uses TRBV28 with TRBJ1-5; 7 positions agree with TRBD1. After removal of 6 bases from V and 7 bases from J, the junction contained 9 bases not matched to a gene. The CDR3 has 14 amino acids. Per germline, CDR1 MDHEN and CDR2 SYDVKM. CDR3 coding DNA: TGTGCCAGCAGGGGTACAGGGGTCAGGCAGCCCCAGCATTTT. This sequence encodes CASRGTGVRQPQHF.

Only a few counts were recorded for this clonotype. The chain couples TRBV11-2 to TRBJ1-1; no definite D call. V shed 5 bases and J shed 3 bases, with 16 bases lying between them. Germline CDR1 is SGHAT and CDR2 is FQNNGV. This CDR3 has 15 amino acids. In nucleotides, the CDR3 is TGTGCCAGCAGCCCCCTCCCCCAGGAGGACACTGAAGCTTTCTTT. Translating gives CASSPLPQEDTEAFF.

The V gene is TRBV5-6, the J gene TRBJ2-5; D unclear. This CDR3 has 12 residues. The germline V gene has CDR1 SGHDT and CDR2 YYEEEE. V lost 3 bases, J lost 1 base, and 4 bases lay in between. The CDR3 region is CASSSFQETQYF. The CDR3 coding sequence is TGTGCCAGCAGCTCGTTCCAAGAGACCCAGTACTTC.

This clonotype turned up a few times. V is TRBV6-5 and J is TRBJ2-6; 7 positions match TRBD1. CDR1 and CDR2 from the germline V gene are MNHEY and SVGAGI. The V gene end was trimmed by 5 bases and the J gene end by 1 base; junction bases not matched to a gene: 11. The CDR3 consists of 18 residues. The CDR3 bases are TGTGCCAGCAGTCCTGACGCCGACAGGGCTTCTGGGGCCAACGTCCTGACTTTC. This codes for CASSPDADRASGANVLTF.

This clonotype appeared a few times. The rearrangement joins TRBV6-6 to TRBJ2-5; 7 bases are a match to TRBD1. CDR1 is MNHNY, CDR2 SVGAGI, per germline (reference sequence). This CDR3 has 12 residues. CDR3 DNA sequence: TGTGTCACAGGACAGGATCAAGAGACCCAGTACTTC. This translates into CVTGQDQETQYF.

This clonotype occurred a few times. This chain uses TRBV29-1 with TRBJ1-1; D unresolved. Germline assignment: CDR1 SQVTM and CDR2 ANQGSEA. V was clipped by 6 bases and J by 4 bases, with 6 bases between them. The CDR3 totals 10 residues. CDR3 loop: CSVGSTEAFF. In nucleotides, the CDR3 is TGCAGCGTAGGGAGCACTGAAGCTTTCTTT.

This clonotype was detected many times. V and J are TRBV7-9 and TRBJ2-5; possibly TRBD1 or TRBD2 for D (5 bases each). CDR1 is SEHNR, CDR2 FQNEAQ, per germline (reference sequence). This CDR3 region has 15 residues. With 3 bases removed from V and 0 bases from J, the gap between germline ends came to 11 bases. CDR3 bases: TGTGCCAGCAGCTTCGTGGGGGACCACCAAGAGACCCAGTACTTC. Its translation is CASSFVGDHQETQYF.

V usage is TRBV7-6 and J usage is TRBJ2-3; 7 bases are a match to TRBD2. The V segment lost 5 bases and the J segment 3 bases; nucleotides outside the gene matches: 11. CDR3 size: 16 residues. Germline CDR1 reads SGHVS; CDR2 reads FNYEAQ. CDR3 in DNA: TGTGCCAGCAGCCCCACGGCGGGGGTCAGGACAGATACGCAGTATTTT. Protein sequence: CASSPTAGVRTDTQYF.

This clonotype was counted only a few times. The genes are TRBV7-8 and TRBJ1-1; D is possibly TRBD1 (5 bases). The CDR3 loop spans 12 amino acids. Per germline, CDR1 SGHVS and CDR2 FQNEAQ. The V end lost 5 bases, the J end lost 8 bases, and 12 bases lay between the germline ends. The CDR3 nucleotides read TGTGCCAGCAGCGCCGGGGGACCCGAAGCTTTCTTT. Translation gives CASSAGGPEAFF.

The sample holds many counts of this clonotype. V is TRBV7-8 and J is TRBJ2-5, with TRBD2 matching over 7 bases. Germline lookup yields CDR1 SGHVS and CDR2 FQNEAQ. The CDR3 extends over 14 amino acids. V lost 1 base and J lost 4; bases outside the gene matches: 3. The CDR3 spells CASSLDWTRETQYF. CDR3 bases: TGTGCCAGCAGCTTAGATTGGACTAGAGAGACCCAGTACTTC.

This chain connects TRBV5-6 to TRBJ2-5, with a weak D call TRBD1 (5 bases). The CDR3 is made up of 15 amino acids. V lost 5 bases and J lost 2, with 16 bases in between. In germline, CDR1 is SGHDT, CDR2 YYEEEE. This CDR3 reads CASRDWVSGQETQYF. The CDR3 nucleotides are TGTGCCAGCAGGGATTGGGTTTCAGGGCAAGAGACCCAGTACTTC.

V usage is TRBV6-5 and J usage is TRBJ2-7; tentatively, D is TRBD1 (7 bases). The CDR3 is 17 amino acids. The V end was cut by 2 bases, the J end by 6 bases, with 23 bases between. Germline assignment: CDR1 MNHEY and CDR2 SVGAGI. The CDR3 protein is CASSYEPKTGDFLEQYF. For the CDR3, the DNA is TGTGCCAGCAGTTACGAGCCGAAAACAGGGGACTTTCTCGAGCAGTACTTC.

The chain couples TRBV7-6 to TRBJ1-6; no definite D call. This CDR3 is 13 amino acids long. The V end lost 5 bases, the J end lost 8 bases, and 10 bases lay between the germline ends. Germline CDR1 is SGHVS and CDR2 is FNYEAQ. For the CDR3, the DNA is TGTGCCAGCAGCCTCCGGTCCCATTCACCCCTCCACTTT. Translation gives CASSLRSHSPLHF.

CDR3 residues: CASSLYPLTSAHNEQFF. The DNA for the CDR3 is TGTGCCAGCAGCTTATATCCCTTGACTAGCGCCCACAATGAGCAGTTCTTC. The V gene is TRBV11-1, the J gene TRBJ2-1, with 8 nucleotides matching TRBD2. Germline trimming cut 2 bases from V and 5 bases from J; bases unmatched to any gene: 11. This CDR3 spans 17 amino acids. From germline, CDR1 is SGHAT and CDR2 FQDESV (reference sequence).

The chain employs TRBV7-2 and TRBJ1-5, with D unclear. Trimming left V 5 bases short and J 3 bases short, with 17 bases between. Looked up from germline, CDR1 is SGHTA and CDR2 is FQGNSA. The CDR3 has 16 residues. The CDR3 region is CASSGPGRLDNQPQHF. The DNA of the CDR3 is TGTGCCAGCAGCGGACCCGGACGTTTAGACAATCAGCCCCAGCATTTT.